The entry below gives a single T cell receptor (beta chain) sequence along with its context. Its antigen is still unknown. This specimen belongs to a study of regulatory T cells in long-lasting Graves disease. Study-level information: More than 5 years of antithyroid drugs with positive TSH receptor antibodies defined persistent Graves' disease.

Time point: persistent/refractory GD, antithyroid drugs over 5 years with positive TRAb. The TCR library was made from RNA that had been extracted from PBMCs in TRIzol. American Thyroid Association guidelines defined how Graves' disease was diagnosed. Trimming removed 6 bases from V and 9 bases from J, with 18 bases in between. The CDR3 spans 14 residues. Study-wide findings and caveats: Persistent cases of Graves' showed reduced TCR diversity relative to newly diagnosed patients.

Assembly of TCR beta libraries relied on iRepertoire HTBI primers together with Arm-PCR of CDR3 regions. MiXCR was run by TCRdb on the multiplex PCR reads, yielding one entry per CDR3 protein. The sample carries 500,000 to 800,000 distinct CDR3 sequences, 25% to 35% recorded once. The material was peripheral blood mononuclear cells (PBMCs), obtained when the disease was refractory, from a patient treated with antithyroid drugs. The chain is built from TRBV12-3 or TRBV12-4 and TRBJ1-5, with a tentative D call TRBD1 (5 bases). The TCR sequence derives from a female donor with Graves disease. This chain's CDR3 is CASRDGDHQGPQHF. CDR3 nucleotide sequence: TGTGCCAGCAGGGATGGGGACCACCAGGGGCCCCAGCATTTT.